This T cell receptor beta chain was identified in a study of CD8+CD57+ T cells in acquired aplastic anemia. In this sample, this clonotype turned up a few times. Its matching antigen is unknown. Patients chosen for sequencing had CD8+CD57+ cells that had expanded, as shown by flow cytometry. Profiling of TCR beta VDJ combinations and CDR3 sequences used genomic DNA as template. TCRdb processed the reads anew with MiXCR; each CDR3 protein has one entry. The sample yields 150,000 to 200,000 distinct CDR3 sequences, 40% to 60% seen once. CDR3 size: 14 residues. In germline, CDR1 is LNHDA, CDR2 SQIVND (reference sequence). The V segment lost 4 bases and the J segment 7 bases; nucleotides outside the gene matches: 1. The study, taken as a whole, reports: Comparison of patients with controls identified approximately 28 shared CD8+ CDR3 sequences.

The TCR comes from a human donor with aplastic anemia. Sequenced: sorted CD4+, CD8+, or CD8+CD57+ T cells (not recorded which) from PBMCs. V usage is TRBV19 and J usage is TRBJ1-6, with 10 bases matching TRBD1. The CDR3 loop reads CASSTGQGNSPLHF. DNA of the CDR3: TGTGCCAGTAGTACGGGACAGGGGAATTCACCCCTCCACTTT.